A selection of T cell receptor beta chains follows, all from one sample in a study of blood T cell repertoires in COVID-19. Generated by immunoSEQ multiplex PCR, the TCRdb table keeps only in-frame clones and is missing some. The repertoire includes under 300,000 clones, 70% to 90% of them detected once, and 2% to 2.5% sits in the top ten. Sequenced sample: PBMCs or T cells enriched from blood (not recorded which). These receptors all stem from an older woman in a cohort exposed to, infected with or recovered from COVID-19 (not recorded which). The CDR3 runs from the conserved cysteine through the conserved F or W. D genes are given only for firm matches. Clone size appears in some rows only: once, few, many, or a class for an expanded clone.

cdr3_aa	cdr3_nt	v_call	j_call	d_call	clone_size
CASSPGGRTEAFF	TGTGCCAGCAGCCCAGGGGGGAGAACTGAAGCTTTCTTT	TRBV11-3	TRBJ1-1	TRBD1	NA
CSVEDRGGSGANVLTF	TGCAGCGTTGAGGACAGGGGGGGATCTGGGGCCAACGTCCTGACTTTC	TRBV29-1	TRBJ2-6	TRBD1	NA
CASSFSPGRGKNREQFF	TGTGCCAGCAGTTTCTCCCCCGGCAGGGGTAAGAACAGGGAGCAGTTCTTC	TRBV28	TRBJ2-1	NA	NA
CASSVAGTGTGPLEQYF	TGTGCCAGCAGCGTAGCCGGGACTGGGACTGGACCTCTCGAGCAGTACTTC	TRBV9	TRBJ2-7	NA	NA
CASSRRGAAYNEQFF	TGTGCCAGCAGTAGAAGGGGTGCTGCCTACAATGAGCAGTTCTTC	TRBV6-5	TRBJ2-1	NA	NA
CASSWTAMNTEAFF	TGTGCCAGCAGCTGGACAGCCATGAACACTGAAGCTTTCTTT	TRBV11-1	TRBJ1-1	NA	once
CASSPPFGQGTQFF	TGTGCCAGCTCACCACCGTTTGGGCAGGGGACGCAGTTCTTC	TRBV18	TRBJ2-1	NA	once
CASRRQGPQETQYF	TGCGCCAGCAGGAGACAAGGCCCACAAGAGACCCAGTACTTC	TRBV10-1	TRBJ2-5	NA	NA
CASRLGGYSNQPQHF	TGTGCCAGCAGGTTAGGAGGTTATAGCAATCAGCCCCAGCATTTT	TRBV7-2	TRBJ1-5	NA	NA
CASSRIGTSGSYEQYF	TGCGCCAGCAGCAGAATCGGGACTAGCGGGAGCTACGAGCAGTACTTC	TRBV5-1	TRBJ2-7	TRBD2	NA
CASSSQEEETQYF	TGTGCCAGCAGCTCGCAGGAGGAAGAGACCCAGTACTTC	TRBV4-2	TRBJ2-5	NA	NA
CAWSHIRTASGNTIYF	TGTGCCTGGAGTCATATCAGGACAGCCTCTGGAAACACCATATATTTT	TRBV30	TRBJ1-3	NA	NA
CASSRTAGGNYNEQFF	TGTGCCAGTAGCCGCACAGCGGGAGGTAACTACAATGAGCAGTTCTTC	TRBV19	TRBJ2-1	TRBD2	NA
CASSFPTSGLSYNEQFF	TGTGCCAGCAGTTTCCCGACTAGCGGACTCTCCTACAATGAGCAGTTCTTC	TRBV28	TRBJ2-1	TRBD2	NA
CASSNPWAEAYEQYF	TGTGCCAGCAGCAACCCATGGGCGGAGGCCTACGAGCAGTACTTC	TRBV21-1	TRBJ2-7	NA	NA
CASSLGRGTTGELFF	TGTGCCAGCAGCTTAGGCAGGGGGACGACCGGGGAGCTGTTTTTT	TRBV11-2	TRBJ2-2	TRBD1	NA
CASSLDWGGARTEAFF	TGTGCCAGCAGCTTGGATTGGGGTGGGGCCCGGACTGAAGCTTTCTTT	TRBV5-4	TRBJ1-1	NA	few
CASSREGAGGPYNEQFF	TGCGCCAGCAGCCGGGAGGGAGCCGGGGGCCCCTACAATGAGCAGTTCTTC	TRBV4-3	TRBJ2-1	NA	NA
CASSFPSGELFF	TGTGCCAGCAGTTTCCCGTCCGGGGAGCTGTTTTTT	TRBV28	TRBJ2-2	NA	NA
CASSLGSSETYEQYF	TGCGCCAGCAGCTTGGGGTCTAGCGAGACCTACGAGCAGTACTTC	TRBV5-1	TRBJ2-7	NA	NA
CASSLSSQTGGRYEQYF	TGTGCCAGCAGTTTATCTTCCCAGACTGGAGGCCGGTACGAGCAGTACTTC	TRBV27	TRBJ2-7	NA	NA
CASSPKGKYSGNTIYF	TGTGCCAGTAGTCCTAAGGGGAAATACTCTGGAAACACCATATATTTT	TRBV19	TRBJ1-3	NA	NA
CSASVPPGLALYNEQFF	TGCAGTGCTAGTGTTCCGCCGGGACTAGCGCTTTACAATGAGCAGTTCTTC	TRBV20-1	TRBJ2-1	TRBD2	NA
CASSLIAGALFNEQFF	TGCGCCAGCAGCTTGATCGCGGGAGCCCTTTTTAATGAGCAGTTCTTC	TRBV5-1	TRBJ2-1	TRBD2	NA
CASSGIPGQPYSNQPQHF	TGTGCCAGCAGTGGAATCCCTGGACAGCCGTATAGCAATCAGCCCCAGCATTTT	TRBV6-1	TRBJ1-5	NA	NA
CASSPADTYEQYF	TGTGCCAGCTCACCCGCTGACACTTACGAGCAGTACTTC	TRBV18	TRBJ2-7	NA	NA
CASSLQMMTGTSNQPQHF	TGTGCCAGCAGTTTACAAATGATGACCGGGACAAGCAATCAGCCCCAGCATTTT	TRBV28	TRBJ1-5	NA	NA
CASSQASGSSYNEQFF	TGTGCCAGCAGCCAAGCCAGCGGGAGTTCCTACAATGAGCAGTTCTTC	TRBV4-2	TRBJ2-1	TRBD2	NA
CASSQTDHSYNEQFF	TGTGCCAGCAGTCAGACAGACCACTCCTACAATGAGCAGTTCTTC	TRBV28	TRBJ2-1	NA	once
CASLAGEYNEQFF	TGTGCCAGCTTGGCGGGAGAATACAATGAGCAGTTCTTC	TRBV2	TRBJ2-1	TRBD2	NA
CASSFVSASGSYGYTF	TGTGCCAGCAGTTTTGTTTCCGCTTCGGGGAGCTATGGCTACACCTTC	TRBV28	TRBJ1-2	NA	NA
CASSLARGTGTYEQYF	TGCGCCAGCAGCTTGGCACGCGGGACAGGGACCTACGAGCAGTACTTC	TRBV5-1	TRBJ2-7	TRBD1	NA
CASSLSPGQGNPYEQYF	TGTGCCAGCAGTTTATCGCCGGGACAGGGGAACCCCTACGAGCAGTACTTC	TRBV27	TRBJ2-7	TRBD1	NA
CASSQELGYEQYF	TGCGCCAGCAGCCAAGAACTAGGCTACGAGCAGTACTTC	TRBV4-1	TRBJ2-7	NA	NA
CASSAGQGREKLFF	TGTGCCAGCAGTGCGGGACAGGGGCGCGAAAAACTGTTTTTT	TRBV2	TRBJ1-4	TRBD1	NA
CASRQTSGTNTGELFF	TGTGCCAGTAGACAAACTAGCGGGACGAACACCGGGGAGCTGTTTTTT	TRBV19	TRBJ2-2	TRBD2	once
CASSLSTGGGLYYGYTF	TGTGCCAGCAGCTTAAGCACAGGGGGTGGTTTATACTATGGCTACACCTTC	TRBV11-2	TRBJ1-2	TRBD1	NA
CASRAQGDTEAFF	TGTGCCAGCAGGGCACAGGGGGACACTGAAGCTTTCTTT	TRBV28	TRBJ1-1	TRBD1	NA
CASSQDGPSTLAGTFQETQYF	TGCGCCAGCAGCCAAGACGGCCCTTCTACCCTAGCGGGGACATTCCAAGAGACCCAGTACTTC	TRBV4-3	TRBJ2-5	TRBD2	NA
CASSYSAGVGEQYF	TGTGCCAGCAGTTACTCCGCGGGAGTAGGGGAGCAGTACTTC	TRBV6-6	TRBJ2-7	TRBD2	once
CASSYSRRGTVEQFF	TGTGCCAGCAGCTACTCCCGCCGGGGGACGGTGGAGCAGTTCTTC	TRBV6-5	TRBJ2-1	NA	NA
CASSPEGGGFNEKLFF	TGCGCCAGCAGCCCAGAGGGCGGGGGTTTTAATGAAAAACTGTTTTTT	TRBV5-1	TRBJ1-4	NA	NA